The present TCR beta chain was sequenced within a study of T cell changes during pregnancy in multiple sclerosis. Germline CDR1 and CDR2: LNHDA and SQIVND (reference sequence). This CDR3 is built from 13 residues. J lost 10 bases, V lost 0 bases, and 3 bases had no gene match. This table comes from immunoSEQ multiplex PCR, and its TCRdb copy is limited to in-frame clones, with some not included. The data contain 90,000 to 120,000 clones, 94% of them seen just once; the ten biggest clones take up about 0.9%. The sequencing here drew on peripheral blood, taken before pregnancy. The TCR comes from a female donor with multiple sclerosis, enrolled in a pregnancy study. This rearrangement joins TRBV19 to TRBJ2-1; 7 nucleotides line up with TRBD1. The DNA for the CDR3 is TGTGCCAGTAGTATAGACATACAGGGGGAGCAGTTCTTC. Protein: CASSIDIQGEQFF.